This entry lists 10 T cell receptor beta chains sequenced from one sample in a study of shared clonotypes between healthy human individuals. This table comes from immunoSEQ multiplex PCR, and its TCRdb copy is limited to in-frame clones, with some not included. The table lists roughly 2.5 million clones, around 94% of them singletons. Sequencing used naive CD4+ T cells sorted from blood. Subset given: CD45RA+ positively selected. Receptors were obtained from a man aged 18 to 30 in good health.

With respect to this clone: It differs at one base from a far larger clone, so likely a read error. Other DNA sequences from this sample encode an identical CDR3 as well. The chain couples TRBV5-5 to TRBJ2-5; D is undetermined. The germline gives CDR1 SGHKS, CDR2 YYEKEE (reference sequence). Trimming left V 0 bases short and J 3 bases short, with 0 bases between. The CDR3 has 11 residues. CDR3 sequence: CASSLEETQYF. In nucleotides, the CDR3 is TGTGCCAGCAGCTTGGAAGAGACCCAGTACTTC.

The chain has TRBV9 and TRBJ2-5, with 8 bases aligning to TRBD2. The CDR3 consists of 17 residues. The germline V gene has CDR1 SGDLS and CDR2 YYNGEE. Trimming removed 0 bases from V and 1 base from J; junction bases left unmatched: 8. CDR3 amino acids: CASSVGLLAASQETQYF. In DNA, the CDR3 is TGTGCCAGCAGCGTAGGTCTACTAGCGGCCTCCCAAGAGACCCAGTACTTC.

CDR3 nucleotide sequence: TGTGCCAGCAGTAGGGGGCTGGCGCGGGAGCAGTACTTC. As protein: CASSRGLAREQYF. The rearrangement links TRBV25-1 to TRBJ2-5; D possibly matches TRBD1 or TRBD2 (7 bases each). The ends were cut back, 5 bases at V and 11 bases at J, with 18 bases in the middle. CDR3 length: 13 residues. Germline V gene sequence: CDR1 MGHDK, CDR2 SYGVNS.

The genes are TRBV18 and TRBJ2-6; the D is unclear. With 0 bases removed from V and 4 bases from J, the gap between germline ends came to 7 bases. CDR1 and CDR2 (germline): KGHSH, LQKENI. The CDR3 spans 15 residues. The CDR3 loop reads CASSPPATGANVLTF. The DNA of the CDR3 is TGTGCCAGCTCACCACCGGCCACCGGGGCCAACGTCCTGACTTTC.

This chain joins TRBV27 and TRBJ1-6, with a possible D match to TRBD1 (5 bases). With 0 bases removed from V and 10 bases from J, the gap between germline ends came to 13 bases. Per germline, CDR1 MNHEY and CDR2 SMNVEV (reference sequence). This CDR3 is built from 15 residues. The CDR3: CASSLSFRVGSPLHF. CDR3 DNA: TGTGCCAGCAGTTTATCCTTCAGGGTGGGCTCACCCCTCCACTTT.

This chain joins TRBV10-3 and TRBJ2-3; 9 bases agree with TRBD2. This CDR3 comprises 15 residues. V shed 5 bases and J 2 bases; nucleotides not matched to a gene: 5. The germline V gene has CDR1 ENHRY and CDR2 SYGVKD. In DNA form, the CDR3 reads TGTGCCATCAGTTATTTAGCGGGAGACACAGATACGCAGTATTTT. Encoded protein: CAISYLAGDTDTQYF.

This CDR3 reads CASSLGGFPPRYEQYF. In DNA, the CDR3 is TGTGCCAGCAGTTTAGGAGGGTTCCCGCCCCGCTACGAGCAGTACTTC. The chain combines TRBV27 with TRBJ2-7; D perhaps matches TRBD2 (6 bases). The germline gives CDR1 MNHEY, CDR2 SMNVEV (reference sequence). The V end lost 2 bases, the J end lost 3 bases, and 17 bases lay between the germline ends. This CDR3 is built from 16 residues.

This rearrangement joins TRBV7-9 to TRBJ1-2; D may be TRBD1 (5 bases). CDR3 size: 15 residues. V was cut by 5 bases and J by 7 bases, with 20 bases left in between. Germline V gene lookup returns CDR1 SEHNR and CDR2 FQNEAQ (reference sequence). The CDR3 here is CASSPELREIGGYTF. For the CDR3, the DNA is TGTGCCAGCAGCCCCGAACTCAGGGAAATAGGTGGCTACACCTTC.

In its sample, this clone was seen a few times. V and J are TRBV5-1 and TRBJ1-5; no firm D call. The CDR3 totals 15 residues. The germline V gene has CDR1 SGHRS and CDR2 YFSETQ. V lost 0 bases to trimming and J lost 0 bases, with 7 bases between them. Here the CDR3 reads CASSLGDHSNQPQHF. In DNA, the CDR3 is TGCGCCAGCAGCTTGGGCGATCATAGCAATCAGCCCCAGCATTTT.

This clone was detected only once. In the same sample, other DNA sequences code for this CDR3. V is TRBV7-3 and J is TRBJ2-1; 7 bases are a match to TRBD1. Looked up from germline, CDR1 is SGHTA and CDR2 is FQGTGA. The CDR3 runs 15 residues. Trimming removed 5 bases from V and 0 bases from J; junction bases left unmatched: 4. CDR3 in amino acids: CASSVSGGSYNEQFF. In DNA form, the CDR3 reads TGTGCCAGCAGCGTCTCAGGGGGCTCCTACAATGAGCAGTTCTTC.